One and the same sample provided the 25 T cell receptor beta chains below, sequenced in a study of CD8+CD57+ T cells in acquired aplastic anemia. Profiles of TCR beta VDJ and CDR3 were generated from a genomic DNA template. TCRdb recomputed calls from the reads with MiXCR, one row per CDR3 protein. This table has 90,000 to 130,000 distinct CDR3 sequences, around 50% appearing once. The sample consisted of sorted CD4+, CD8+, or CD8+CD57+ T cells (not recorded which) from PBMCs. These receptors originate from a human donor in good health, serving as a control.

The chain recombines TRBV24-1 with TRBJ2-1, with D unclear. V lost 4 bases, J lost 4 bases, and 4 bases lay in between. The CDR3 totals 12 residues. The V gene's germline CDR1 is KGHDR and CDR2 SFDVKD. The CDR3 DNA sequence: TGTGCCACCAGTGAAGGGTACAATGAGCAGTTCTTC. It is translated as CATSEGYNEQFF.

V is TRBV2 and J is TRBJ2-3; 10 nucleotides line up with TRBD2. This CDR3 has 15 amino acids. Germline lookup yields CDR1 SNHLY and CDR2 FYNNEI. Trimming removed 6 bases from V and 6 bases from J; junction bases left unmatched: 9. For the CDR3, the DNA is TGTGCCAGCAGCGCTAGCGGGAGTGAAGTTGATACGCAGTATTTT. Residues: CASSASGSEVDTQYF.

This chain connects TRBV7-2 to TRBJ1-3; D is undetermined. V shed 2 bases and J shed 4 bases, with 6 bases lying between them. In germline, CDR1 is SGHTA, CDR2 FQGNSA. The CDR3 length is 13 residues. The CDR3 region is CASSLISGNTIYF. In DNA, the CDR3 is TGTGCCAGCAGCTTAATAAGCGGAAACACCATATATTTT.

The chain recombines TRBV10-3 with TRBJ1-1; a possible D gene is TRBD1 (6 bases). This CDR3 spans 15 amino acids. Germline V gene sequence: CDR1 ENHRY, CDR2 SYGVKD. The V end was cut by 0 bases, the J end by 5 bases, with 13 bases between. CDR3 residues: CAISESPGVRTEAFF. As DNA, the CDR3 is TGTGCCATCAGTGAGTCGCCAGGGGTCCGTACTGAAGCTTTCTTT.

The CDR3 bases are TGTGCCAGCGGACTAGCGGCCTCCTACGAGCAGTACGTC. It codes for CASGLAASYEQYV. The chain uses TRBV2 and TRBJ2-7; 10 nucleotides align to TRBD2. From germline, CDR1 is SNHLY and CDR2 FYNNEI. The CDR3 runs to 13 residues. J lost 0 bases, V lost 8 bases, and 1 base had no gene match.

This chain links TRBV12-3 or TRBV12-4 with TRBJ2-5; D may be TRBD1 or TRBD2 (6 bases each). There are 11 residues in the CDR3. Trimming removed 8 bases from V and 5 bases from J, with 9 bases in between. The CDR3 DNA follows: TGTGCCAGCGGGGGGCCGGAGACCCAGTACTTC. Protein sequence: CASGGPETQYF.

The J gene is TRBJ1-1, the V gene TRBV7-9; possible D gene TRBD1, 5 bases. CDR1 is SEHNR, CDR2 FQNEAQ, per germline (reference sequence). V lost 5 bases, J lost 0 bases, and 13 bases lay in between. The CDR3 totals 15 residues. The CDR3 is CASSQELGLNTEAFF. DNA of the CDR3: TGTGCCAGCAGCCAAGAACTGGGGCTGAACACTGAAGCTTTCTTT.

This clonotype has a count of ten or more. This sequence joins TRBV16 and TRBJ2-7, with 8 bases fitting TRBD1. CDR1 and CDR2 (germline): KGHSY, FQNENV. CDR3 length: 14 amino acids. Trimming at V came to 2 bases and at J to 5 bases, leaving 5 bases not matched to a gene. CDR3 coding DNA: TGTGCCAGCAGCCAAAGGGACAGGTTCAACGAGCAGTACTTC. The encoded protein is CASSQRDRFNEQYF.

This clonotype appeared many times. V is TRBV9 and J is TRBJ2-2, with 12 bases identical to TRBD1. Germline CDR1 SGDLS, CDR2 YYNGEE. The V gene end was trimmed by 0 bases and the J gene end by 7 bases; junction bases not matched to a gene: 4. The CDR3 totals 16 residues. Here the CDR3 reads CASSVGGQGASGELFF. The CDR3 DNA is TGTGCCAGCAGCGTAGGGGGACAGGGGGCAAGCGGGGAGCTGTTTTTT.

The CDR3 here is CASGRAGISYEQYF. The CDR3 DNA reads as TGTGCCAGTGGGAGGGCAGGGATCTCCTACGAGCAGTACTTC. V gene TRBV19 combines with J gene TRBJ2-7, with 7 bases identical to TRBD2. The CDR3 length is 14 residues. CDR1 and CDR2 (germline): LNHDA, SQIVND (reference sequence). The ends lost 8 bases at V and 0 bases at J; junction bases unmatched: 7.

The chain is built from TRBV6-1 and TRBJ2-7; TRBD1 aligns across 9 bases. The CDR3 has 10 residues. Germline lookup yields CDR1 MNHNS and CDR2 SASEGT. The CDR3 DNA reads TGTGAGGGGGACAGGGACGAGCAGTACTTC. Residues: CEGDRDEQYF.

A word on this clonotype: Mismatch with germline at one junction end may stem from a read error. V usage is TRBV12-3 or TRBV12-4 and J usage is TRBJ1-6; a weak D match, TRBD1 (5 bases). The CDR3 length is 12 residues. CDR3 region: CASSGPRAPFRF. DNA for the CDR3: TGTGCCAGCAGTGGCCCCAGGGCACCCTTCCGCTTT.

The chain combines TRBV20-1 with TRBJ1-2; TRBD1 aligns across 7 bases. CDR3 length: 12 amino acids. Germline loops: CDR1 DFQATT, CDR2 SNEGSKA (reference sequence). CDR3 bases: TGCAGCAGGGACAGTCTATCCTATGGCTACACCTTC. Translated, it gives CSRDSLSYGYTF.

This chain uses TRBV5-1 with TRBJ2-3; TRBD2 aligns across 7 bases. V dropped 1 base and J dropped 4; count of bases not matched to a gene: 12. Germline-derived CDR1 and CDR2 are SGHRS and YFSETQ. The CDR3 totals 17 residues. The CDR3 region is CASSLQGSGGGSDTQYF. CDR3 bases: TGCGCCAGCAGCTTGCAGGGATCGGGAGGTGGATCAGATACGCAGTATTTT.

This clonotype was counted a single time. The chain links TRBV27 to TRBJ2-7; D gene unclear. Germline V gene sequence: CDR1 MNHEY, CDR2 SMNVEV (reference sequence). The CDR3 contains 13 residues. Trimming removed 4 bases at V and 3 bases at J, with 10 bases between. This chain's CDR3 is CASSSSPCYEQYF. Written as DNA, the CDR3 is TGTGCCAGCAGTTCATCCCCATGCTACGAGCAGTACTTC.

In this sample, this clonotype turned up once. A much larger clonotype is one base distant, so this may be a read error. This chain uses TRBV6-1 with TRBJ1-2; no clear D. V lost 8 bases, J lost 1 base, and 8 bases lay in between. CDR1 is MNHNS and CDR2 is SASEGT in the germline V gene. CDR3 length: 12 residues. Here the CDR3 reads CASAGLNYGYTF. CDR3 nucleotides: TGTGCCAGCGCCGGCCTTAACTATGGCTACACCTTC.

The gene calls are TRBV25-1 and TRBJ2-1; 7 bases align to TRBD2. Trimming at V came to 4 bases and at J to 10 bases, leaving 7 bases not matched to a gene. This CDR3 has 13 residues. CDR1 is MGHDK, CDR2 SYGVNS, per germline. The DNA of the CDR3 is TGTGCCAGCAGTGCGGGGGGACTCCCCGAGCAGTTCTTC. It is translated as CASSAGGLPEQFF. The variable domain in full, with the rest retrieved from reference TRBV25-1 and TRBJ2-1, is EADIYQTPRYLVIGTGKKITLECSQTMGHDKMYWYQQDPGMELHLIHYSYGVNSTEKGDLSSESTVSRIRTEHFPLTLESARPSHTSQYLCASSAGGLPEQFFGPGTRLTVL.

This chain joins TRBV7-9 and TRBJ2-7; D unresolved. V was pared by 5 bases and J by 7 bases, with 15 bases between. Germline values: CDR1 SEHNR, CDR2 FQNEAQ (reference sequence). This CDR3 comprises 13 residues. This chain's CDR3 is CASSASSRREQYF. The DNA for the CDR3 is TGTGCCAGCAGCGCCTCGTCGCGGAGAGAGCAGTACTTC. The variable domain in full, completed from reference TRBV7-9 and TRBJ2-7, reads DTGVSQNPRHKITKRGQNVTFRCDPISEHNRLYWYRQTLGQGPEFLTYFQNEAQLEKSRLLSDRFSAERPKGSFSTLEIQRTEQGDSAMYLCASSASSRREQYFGPGTRLTVT.

The chain couples TRBV12-3 or TRBV12-4 to TRBJ1-2; 10 positions agree with TRBD1. The CDR3 is made up of 14 amino acids. With V trimmed by 7 bases and J by 4 bases, 6 bases remained unmatched. CDR3 amino acids: CASISGTGVYGYTF. The CDR3 nucleotides are TGTGCCAGCATCTCCGGGACAGGGGTCTATGGCTACACCTTC.

Regarding this clonotype: An end of the junction does not agree with germline; a read error may underlie this. The rearrangement joins TRBV3-1 to TRBJ1-2; weak D call: TRBD1 (5 bases). Germline-derived CDR1 and CDR2 are LGHDT and YNNKEL (reference sequence). This CDR3 region has 16 residues. In DNA, the CDR3 is TGTGCCGGCAGCCAAAACGAAGACAGCCCCCACTATGGCTACACCTTC. Amino acid sequence: CAGSQNEDSPHYGYTF.

This clonotype was detected ten times or more. The V gene is TRBV6-1, the J gene TRBJ1-5; no reliable D call. The CDR3 totals 13 residues. Germline values: CDR1 MNHNS, CDR2 SASEGT. V was clipped by 6 bases and J by 2 bases, with 8 bases between them. The DNA for the CDR3 is TGTGCCAGCAGCGCCCTCGGCAATCAGCCCCAGCATTTT. Protein product: CASSALGNQPQHF.

This chain uses TRBV19 with TRBJ2-1; the match to TRBD2 covers 10 bases. Germline lookup yields CDR1 LNHDA and CDR2 SQIVND (reference sequence). V was pared by 3 bases and J by 8 bases, with 4 bases of the junction left unmatched. The CDR3 runs 14 residues. CDR3 loop: CASSILAGGDEQFF. The CDR3 region has the DNA TGTGCCAGTAGTATCTTAGCGGGAGGAGATGAGCAGTTCTTC.

This clonotype showed up just a few times. The chain uses TRBV11-1 and TRBJ2-2; TRBD1 aligns across 8 bases. This CDR3 contains 16 residues. Germline V lookup: CDR1 SGHAT, CDR2 FQDESV (reference sequence). V lost 2 bases to trimming and J lost 1 base; unmatched junction nucleotides: 3. The CDR3 region is CASSLSGQGNTGELFF. The CDR3 DNA follows: TGTGCCAGCAGCTTATCTGGACAGGGGAACACCGGGGAGCTGTTTTTT.

This clonotype has more than one count but fewer than ten. DNA for the CDR3: TGTGCCAGCAGTTCCCTTCTCAAGGGCGGGGAGCTGTTTTTT. This gives the protein CASSSLLKGGELFF. The rearrangement joins TRBV27 to TRBJ2-2; D not certain. The CDR3 runs 14 residues. Germline V gene lookup returns CDR1 MNHEY and CDR2 SMNVEV (reference sequence). V shed 4 bases and J shed 7 bases, with 13 bases lying between them.

The rearrangement links TRBV29-1 to TRBJ2-7; the D gene could be TRBD1 or TRBD2 (5 bases each). The germline CDR1 and CDR2 sequences are SQVTM and ANQGSEA. Trimming cost V 6 bases and J 6 bases, with 18 bases left between them. The CDR3 covers 13 residues. The CDR3 loop reads CSVLSGHRTEQYF. The CDR3 DNA follows: TGCAGCGTGTTAAGCGGACATAGGACCGAGCAGTACTTC.